This passage covers 27 T cell receptor beta chains from one sample sequenced in a study of CD4+ T cells in melanoma. The table came from immunoSEQ multiplex PCR; TCRdb's copy has only in-frame clones and leaves some out. Here the sample spans around 10,000 clones, roughly two thirds being singletons. Sequenced input: cells from a culture (not recorded whether cultured in vitro). Every receptor here comes from a human donor with melanoma.

The chain has TRBV7-9 and TRBJ1-6; TRBD1 agrees at 9 bases. CDR1 SEHNR and CDR2 FQNEAQ come from the germline V gene (reference sequence). The CDR3 has 15 residues. V trimming: 4 bases; J trimming: 6 bases; junction bases outside the gene matches: 4. CDR3 sequence: CASSSGTGINSPLHF. In nucleotides, the CDR3 is TGTGCCAGCAGCTCCGGGACAGGGATTAATTCACCCCTCCACTTT.

CDR3 DNA sequence: TGTGCCAGCTCACCACCGGCGGGGGGGTTTCAAGAGACCCAGTACTTC. The encoded protein is CASSPPAGGFQETQYF. The chain uses TRBV18 and TRBJ2-5; 9 nucleotides agree with TRBD2. Germline CDR1 KGHSH, CDR2 LQKENI. With V trimmed by 0 bases and J by 2 bases, 4 bases remained unmatched. CDR3 length equals 16 residues.

V gene TRBV5-1 combines with J gene TRBJ2-1, with D perhaps given as TRBD1 or TRBD2 (5 bases each). The CDR3 totals 16 residues. The V end lost 0 bases, the J end lost 0 bases, and 10 bases lay between the germline ends. Per germline, CDR1 SGHRS and CDR2 YFSETQ. The CDR3: CASSLVGGASYNEQFF. For the CDR3, the DNA is TGCGCCAGCAGCTTGGTTGGGGGTGCCTCCTACAATGAGCAGTTCTTC.

There are a few counts of this clone. The chain links TRBV4-2 to TRBJ2-2; D is unresolved. Trimming took off 0 bases at V and 5 bases at J, with 13 bases between the two ends. CDR3 length equals 16 residues. Germline-derived CDR1 and CDR2 are LGHNA and YNFKEQ. CDR3 nucleotides: TGTGCCAGCAGCCAAGATATGGCTAGGGTGACCGGGGAGCTGTTTTTT. It encodes CASSQDMARVTGELFF.

The rearrangement links TRBV19 to TRBJ2-7; D gene unclear. V lost 2 bases, J lost 10 bases, and 12 bases lay in between. Germline loops: CDR1 LNHDA, CDR2 SQIVND (reference sequence). This CDR3 region has 12 residues. CDR3 DNA: TGTGCCAGTAGTATAAGGGCAGGCGATCAGTACTTC. It is translated as CASSIRAGDQYF.

This clone was detected only a few times. The chain is built from TRBV10-3 and TRBJ1-5; 9 positions match TRBD1. CDR3 length equals 14 residues. The V gene's germline CDR1 is ENHRY and CDR2 SYGVKD. V lost 10 bases, J lost 1 base, and 5 bases stayed unmatched. CDR3 sequence (DNA): TGTGCCACACAGGGGGCTTCGAGCAATCAGCCCCAGCATTTT. Translating it yields CATQGASSNQPQHF.

The chain carries TRBV9 and TRBJ2-1, with D possibly being TRBD2 (6 bases). The CDR3 totals 15 residues. With 4 bases removed from V and 0 bases from J, the gap between germline ends came to 11 bases. Per the germline V gene, CDR1 is SGDLS and CDR2 is YYNGEE. The DNA of the CDR3 is TGTGCCAGCAGCCCTGGGGGGAGCTCCTACAATGAGCAGTTCTTC. This translates into CASSPGGSSYNEQFF.

Regarding this clone: Compared with germline, one end of the junction differs, possibly owing to a read error. The chain combines TRBV7-7 with TRBJ1-1, with D uncertain. The CDR3 contains 13 residues. Germline loops: CDR1 SSHAT, CDR2 FNYEAQ (reference sequence). Written as DNA, the CDR3 is TGTGCTAGCAGCTTGACCGGGGACACTGAAGCTTTCTTT. This codes for CASSLTGDTEAFF.

This clone was detected once. The CDR3 loop reads CASSEGGSLGTDTQYF. CDR3 nucleotides: TGTGCCAGCAGTGAAGGCGGGTCGCTGGGCACAGATACGCAGTATTTT. The rearrangement uses TRBV6-1 and TRBJ2-3, with D maybe TRBD2 (5 bases). Trimming stripped 1 base from V and 1 base from J, with 12 bases between. The CDR3 loop spans 16 amino acids. Germline V gives CDR1 MNHNS, CDR2 SASEGT.

The sample holds a few counts of this clone. The V gene is TRBV6-5, the J gene TRBJ1-2; 7 bases match TRBD1. With V trimmed by 2 bases and J by 4 bases, 7 bases remained unmatched. The CDR3 length is 15 residues. CDR1 and CDR2 (germline): MNHEY, SVGAGI. As DNA, the CDR3 is TGTGCCAGCAGTTACGGCCCATCAGGGGGCTATGGCTACACCTTC. It codes for CASSYGPSGGYGYTF.

The chain couples TRBV5-4 to TRBJ1-2; 7 positions match TRBD1. CDR1 SGHNT and CDR2 YYREEE come from the germline V gene (reference sequence). The V segment lost 1 base and the J segment 6 bases; nucleotides outside the gene matches: 9. The CDR3 runs 15 residues. In DNA, the CDR3 is TGTGCCAGCAGCTTGACGGGGAAGGGGGCAGATGGCTACACCTTC. Residues: CASSLTGKGADGYTF.

This clone came up a few times. The chain employs TRBV5-1 and TRBJ1-1; D may be TRBD1 (6 bases). The CDR3 runs to 14 residues. V gave up 4 bases and J gave up 0 bases, with 10 bases separating them. Germline CDR1 SGHRS, CDR2 YFSETQ. The CDR3 loop is CASSTGSMNTEAFF. The CDR3 DNA reads as TGCGCCAGCAGCACAGGGAGCATGAACACTGAAGCTTTCTTT.

The chain uses TRBV6-5 and TRBJ1-6; a weak D match, TRBD1 (5 bases). With 6 bases removed from V and 9 bases from J, the gap between germline ends came to 18 bases. Germline CDR1 MNHEY, CDR2 SVGAGI. The CDR3 is 15 residues long. CDR3 sequence: CASRRPGGLASPLHF. The CDR3, as DNA: TGTGCCAGCAGGCGGCCTGGGGGACTCGCTTCACCCCTCCACTTT.

This clone occurred a few times. The chain is built from TRBV19 and TRBJ1-1, with 12 bases lining up with TRBD1. The CDR3 runs 16 residues. The ends lost 5 bases at V and 1 base at J; junction bases unmatched: 5. From germline, CDR1 is LNHDA and CDR2 SQIVND (reference sequence). CDR3 sequence: CASSGGDRGQNTEAFF. The CDR3 coding sequence is TGTGCCAGTAGTGGTGGGGACAGGGGGCAGAACACTGAAGCTTTCTTT.

This clone was seen a few times. The V gene is TRBV6-1, the J gene TRBJ2-1; 9 bases fit TRBD1. Germline V gives CDR1 MNHNS, CDR2 SASEGT. V shed 4 bases, J shed 10 bases, and the junction held 11 bases outside the gene matches. CDR3 length: 15 residues. The CDR3 loop is CASSAPGQGIWEQFF. The DNA for the CDR3 is TGTGCCAGCAGTGCCCCGGGACAGGGTATATGGGAGCAGTTCTTC.

In this sample, this clone turned up a few times. V usage is TRBV7-3 and J usage is TRBJ2-1; TRBD2 aligns across 7 bases. With 5 bases clipped from V and 7 bases from J, the junction kept 5 bases outside the gene matches. The germline gives CDR1 SGHTA, CDR2 FQGTGA. This CDR3 comprises 13 residues. CDR3: CASSNVAGNEQFF. CDR3 bases: TGTGCCAGCAGCAATGTAGCGGGTAATGAGCAGTTCTTC.

This chain joins TRBV15 and TRBJ2-5; TRBD2 might be the D (6 bases). V shed 2 bases and J shed 3 bases, with 13 bases lying between them. Per the germline V gene, CDR1 is LNHNV and CDR2 is YYDKDF (reference sequence). The CDR3 covers 15 residues. The CDR3 loop is CATSRLLATKETQYF. In DNA, the CDR3 is TGTGCCACCAGCAGATTACTAGCCACTAAAGAGACCCAGTACTTC.

The rearrangement links TRBV2 to TRBJ1-6; perhaps TRBD1 as D (5 bases). Trimming stripped 8 bases from V and 4 bases from J, with 18 bases between. The CDR3 is made up of 16 amino acids. CDR1 and CDR2 from the germline V gene are SNHLY and FYNNEI. The CDR3 DNA reads as TGTGCCAGCGGGAAGGGGATTCCCTTTTATAATTCACCCCTCCACTTT. Encoded protein: CASGKGIPFYNSPLHF.

The chain combines TRBV11-3 with TRBJ2-5, with D possibly TRBD1 on 6 matching bases. The germline CDR1 and CDR2 sequences are SGHNT and YENEEA. With 1 base removed from V and 5 bases from J, the gap between germline ends came to 11 bases. The CDR3 sequence is 14 residues long. CDR3 sequence: CASSLGSGEETQYF. CDR3 coding DNA: TGTGCCAGCAGCTTAGGTTCAGGGGAGGAGACCCAGTACTTC.

The chain combines TRBV27 with TRBJ2-3, with D possibly matching TRBD2 (5 bases). The germline V and J ends were trimmed by 6 bases and 6 bases, with 16 bases remaining between them. Per germline, CDR1 MNHEY and CDR2 SMNVEV (reference sequence). The CDR3 has 14 residues. The CDR3 loop reads CASRTLLESDTQYF. CDR3 nucleotides: TGTGCCAGCAGGACCTTACTAGAATCGGATACGCAGTATTTT.

V usage is TRBV28 and J usage is TRBJ2-3; D not certain. There are 16 residues in the CDR3. Germline assignment: CDR1 MDHEN and CDR2 SYDVKM. The V end lost 5 bases, the J end lost 2 bases, and 17 bases lay between the germline ends. CDR3 nucleotides: TGTGCCAGCAGTGGTATCCCCCTTATCCCCACAGATACGCAGTATTTT. It encodes CASSGIPLIPTDTQYF.

The chain links TRBV5-5 to TRBJ1-5; tentatively, D is TRBD1 (5 bases). Trimming removed 4 bases at V and 6 bases at J, with 17 bases between. The CDR3 covers 15 residues. The germline V gene encodes CDR1 SGHKS and CDR2 YYEKEE (reference sequence). The CDR3 region is CASSGGTSFGQPQHF. The CDR3 bases are TGTGCCAGCAGCGGGGGGACTTCTTTTGGTCAGCCCCAGCATTTT.

This chain links TRBV30 with TRBJ2-7; D possibly corresponds to TRBD1 (5 bases). The CDR3 extends over 16 amino acids. The V gene lost 0 bases and the J gene lost 1 base, with 16 bases spanning the gap. The germline CDR1 and CDR2 sequences are GTSNPN and SVGIG (reference sequence). Here the CDR3 reads CAWSVTSTGVSYEQYF. The CDR3 DNA reads TGTGCCTGGAGTGTAACGTCCACAGGAGTTTCCTACGAGCAGTACTTC.

The V call is TRBV6-5, the J call TRBJ1-4, with D possibly being TRBD1 (5 bases). The germline gives CDR1 MNHEY, CDR2 SVGAGI. There are 15 residues in the CDR3. The ends were cut back, 1 base at V and 3 bases at J, with 9 bases in the middle. CDR3 residues: CASSYLGTSNEKLFF. The DNA for the CDR3 is TGTGCCAGCAGTTACTTAGGGACCTCTAATGAAAAACTGTTTTTT.

The chain couples TRBV23-1 to TRBJ2-7, with TRBD1 as a possible D gene (6 bases). TRBV23-1 is filed as an ORF, its function uncertain. There are 13 residues in the CDR3. The V gene lost 8 bases and the J gene lost 3 bases, with 14 bases spanning the gap. CDR3 bases: TGCGCCAGCCAGGGGACAAAGGTCTACGAGCAGTACTTC. Translated: CASQGTKVYEQYF.

V gene TRBV5-1 combines with J gene TRBJ2-7; D possibly matches TRBD1 or TRBD2 (5 bases each). Germline V gene data show CDR1 as SGHRS and CDR2 as YFSETQ. There are 13 residues in the CDR3. V lost 5 bases to trimming and J lost 2 bases, with 11 bases between them. The CDR3 spells CASSTGTPYEQYF. For the CDR3, the DNA is TGCGCCAGCAGTACCGGGACCCCCTACGAGCAGTACTTC.

This sequence joins TRBV19 and TRBJ1-6; D is ambiguous. Germline V gene lookup returns CDR1 LNHDA and CDR2 SQIVND (reference sequence). The CDR3 is made up of 14 amino acids. Trimming stripped 7 bases from V and 0 bases from J, with 7 bases between. CDR3 in amino acids: CASTGDSYNSPLHF. The CDR3 DNA is TGTGCCAGTACCGGCGACTCCTATAATTCACCCCTCCACTTT. Full variable domain (rest looked up from reference TRBV19 and TRBJ1-6): DGGITQSPKYLFRKEGQNVTLSCEQNLNHDAMYWYRQDPGQGLRLIYYSQIVNDFQKGDIAEGYSVSREKKESFPLTVTSAQKNPTAFYLCASTGDSYNSPLHFGNGTRLTVT.